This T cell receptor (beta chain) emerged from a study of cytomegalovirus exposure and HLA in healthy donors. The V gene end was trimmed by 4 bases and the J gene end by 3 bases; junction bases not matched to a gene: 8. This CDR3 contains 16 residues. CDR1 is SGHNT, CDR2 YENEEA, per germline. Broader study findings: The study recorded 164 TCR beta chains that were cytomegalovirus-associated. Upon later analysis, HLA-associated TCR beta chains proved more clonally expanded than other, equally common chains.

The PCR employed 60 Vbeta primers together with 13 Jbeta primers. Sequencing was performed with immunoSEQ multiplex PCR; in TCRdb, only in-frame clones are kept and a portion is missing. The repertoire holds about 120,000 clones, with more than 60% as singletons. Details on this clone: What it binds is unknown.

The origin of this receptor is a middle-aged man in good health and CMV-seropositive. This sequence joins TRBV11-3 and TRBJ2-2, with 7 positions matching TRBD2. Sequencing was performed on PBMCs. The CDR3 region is CASSSAGIMDTGELFF. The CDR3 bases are TGTGCCAGCAGCTCAGCGGGGATAATGGACACCGGGGAGCTGTTTTTT.